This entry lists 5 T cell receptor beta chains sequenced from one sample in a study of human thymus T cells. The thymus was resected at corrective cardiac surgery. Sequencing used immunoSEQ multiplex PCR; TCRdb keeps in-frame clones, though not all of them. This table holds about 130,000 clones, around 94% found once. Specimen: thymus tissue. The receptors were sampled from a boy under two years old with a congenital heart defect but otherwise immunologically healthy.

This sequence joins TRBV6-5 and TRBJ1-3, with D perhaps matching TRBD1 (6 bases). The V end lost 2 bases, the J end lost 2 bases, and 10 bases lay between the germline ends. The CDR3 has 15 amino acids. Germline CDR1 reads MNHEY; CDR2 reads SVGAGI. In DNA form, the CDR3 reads TGTGCCAGCAGTTACGCGAACAGGGCTGGAAACACCATATATTTT. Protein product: CASSYANRAGNTIYF.

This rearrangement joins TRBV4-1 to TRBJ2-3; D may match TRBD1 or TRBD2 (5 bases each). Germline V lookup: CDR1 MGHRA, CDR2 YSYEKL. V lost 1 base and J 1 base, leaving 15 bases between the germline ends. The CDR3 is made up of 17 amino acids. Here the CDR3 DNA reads TGCGCCAGCAGCCAAGTTCGAGGTGGGGGTCGCACAGATACGCAGTATTTT. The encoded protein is CASSQVRGGGRTDTQYF.

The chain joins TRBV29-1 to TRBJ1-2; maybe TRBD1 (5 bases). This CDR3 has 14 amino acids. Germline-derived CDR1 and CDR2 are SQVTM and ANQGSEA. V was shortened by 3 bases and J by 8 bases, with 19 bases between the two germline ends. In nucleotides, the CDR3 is TGCAGCGTTGATAGTACAGGATGGGGGGGAGGCTACACCTTC. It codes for CSVDSTGWGGGYTF. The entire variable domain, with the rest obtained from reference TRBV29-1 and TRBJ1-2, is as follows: SAVISQKPSRDICQRGTSLTIQCQVDSQVTMMFWYRQQPGQSLTLIATANQGSEATYESGFVIDKFPISRPNLTFSTLTVSNMSPEDSSIYLCSVDSTGWGGGYTFGSGTRLTVV.

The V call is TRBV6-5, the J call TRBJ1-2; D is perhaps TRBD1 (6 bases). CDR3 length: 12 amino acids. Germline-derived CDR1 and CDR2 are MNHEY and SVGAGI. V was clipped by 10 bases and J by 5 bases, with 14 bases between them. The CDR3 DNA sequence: TGTGCCACCGGAGGACAGCTGTATGGCTACACCTTC. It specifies CATGGQLYGYTF.

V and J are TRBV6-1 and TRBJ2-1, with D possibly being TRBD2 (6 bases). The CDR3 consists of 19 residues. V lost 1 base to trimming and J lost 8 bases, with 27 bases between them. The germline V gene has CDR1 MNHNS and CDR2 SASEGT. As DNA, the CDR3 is TGTGCCAGCAGTGAAGTGCAGGTCCAGGACTACCCGGATCGGGATGAGCAGTTCTTC. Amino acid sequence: CASSEVQVQDYPDRDEQFF.